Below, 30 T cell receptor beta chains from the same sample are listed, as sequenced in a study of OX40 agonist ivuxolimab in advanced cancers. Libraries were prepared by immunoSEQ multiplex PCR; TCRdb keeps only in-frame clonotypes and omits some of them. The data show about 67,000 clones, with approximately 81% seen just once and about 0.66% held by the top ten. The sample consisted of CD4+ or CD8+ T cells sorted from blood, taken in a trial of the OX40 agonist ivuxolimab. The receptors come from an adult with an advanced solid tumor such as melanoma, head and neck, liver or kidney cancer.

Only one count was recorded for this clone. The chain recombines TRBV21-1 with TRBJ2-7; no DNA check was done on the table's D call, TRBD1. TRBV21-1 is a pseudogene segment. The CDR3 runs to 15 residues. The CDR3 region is CASSQAVGQAYEQYF. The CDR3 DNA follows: TGTGCCAGCAGCCAAGCAGTCGGACAGGCCTACGAGCAGTACTTC.

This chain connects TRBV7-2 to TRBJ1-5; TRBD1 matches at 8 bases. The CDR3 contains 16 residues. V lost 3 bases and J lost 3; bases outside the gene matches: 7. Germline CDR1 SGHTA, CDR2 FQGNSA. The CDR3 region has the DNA TGTGCCAGCAGCTTGTCGCAGGGGGCCAACAATCAGCCCCAGCATTTT. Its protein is CASSLSQGANNQPQHF.

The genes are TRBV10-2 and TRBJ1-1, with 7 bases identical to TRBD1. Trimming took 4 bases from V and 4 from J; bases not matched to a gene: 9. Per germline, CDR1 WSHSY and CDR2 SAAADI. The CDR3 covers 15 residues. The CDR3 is CASSGPTGLTTEAFF. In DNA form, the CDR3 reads TGCGCCAGCAGTGGACCGACAGGGCTAACCACTGAAGCTTTCTTT.

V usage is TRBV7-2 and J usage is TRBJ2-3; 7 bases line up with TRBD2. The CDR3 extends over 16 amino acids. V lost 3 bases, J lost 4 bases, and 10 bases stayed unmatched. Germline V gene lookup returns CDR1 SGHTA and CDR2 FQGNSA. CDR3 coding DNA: TGTGCCAGCAGCTTCGCCGGTGGCGGGGGTGCAGATACGCAGTATTTT. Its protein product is CASSFAGGGGADTQYF.

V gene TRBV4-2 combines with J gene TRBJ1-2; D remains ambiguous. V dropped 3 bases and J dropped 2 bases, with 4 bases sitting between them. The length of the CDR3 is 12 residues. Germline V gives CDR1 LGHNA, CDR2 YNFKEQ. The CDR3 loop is CASSQGNYGYTF. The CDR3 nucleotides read TGTGCCAGCAGCCAGGGAAACTATGGCTACACCTTC.

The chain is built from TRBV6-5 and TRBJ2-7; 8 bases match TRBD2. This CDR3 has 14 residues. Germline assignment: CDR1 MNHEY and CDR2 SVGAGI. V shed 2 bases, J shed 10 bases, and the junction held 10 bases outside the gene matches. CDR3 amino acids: CASSYAGGGQEQYF. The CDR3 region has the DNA TGTGCCAGCAGTTACGCGGGGGGAGGACAAGAACAGTACTTC.

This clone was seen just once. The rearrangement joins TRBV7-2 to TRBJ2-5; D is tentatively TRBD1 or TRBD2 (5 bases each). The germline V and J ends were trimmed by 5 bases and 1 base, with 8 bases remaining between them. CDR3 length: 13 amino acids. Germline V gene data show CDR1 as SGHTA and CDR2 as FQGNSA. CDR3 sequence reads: CASSRGAQETQYF. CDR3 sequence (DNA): TGTGCCAGCAGCCGAGGGGCCCAAGAGACCCAGTACTTC.

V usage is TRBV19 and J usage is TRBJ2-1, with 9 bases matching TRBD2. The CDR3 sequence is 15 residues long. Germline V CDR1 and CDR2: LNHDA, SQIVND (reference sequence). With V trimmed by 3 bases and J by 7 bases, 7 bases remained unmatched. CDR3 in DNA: TGTGCCAGTAGTATCCTAATTAGCGGGGGTAATGAGCAGTTCTTC. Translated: CASSILISGGNEQFF.

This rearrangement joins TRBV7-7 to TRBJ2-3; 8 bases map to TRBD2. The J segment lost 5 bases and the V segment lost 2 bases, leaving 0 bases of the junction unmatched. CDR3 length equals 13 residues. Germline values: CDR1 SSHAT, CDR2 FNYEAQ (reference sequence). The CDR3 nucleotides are TGTGCCAGCAGCTTACTAGCGGGAGATACGCAGTATTTT. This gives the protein CASSLLAGDTQYF.

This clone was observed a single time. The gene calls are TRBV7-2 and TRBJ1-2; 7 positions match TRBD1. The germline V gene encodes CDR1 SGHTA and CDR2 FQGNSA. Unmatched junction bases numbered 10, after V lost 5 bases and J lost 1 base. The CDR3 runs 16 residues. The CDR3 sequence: CASSLSTGANNYGYTF. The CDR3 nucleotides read TGTGCCAGCAGCCTCAGCACAGGGGCCAATAACTATGGCTACACCTTC.

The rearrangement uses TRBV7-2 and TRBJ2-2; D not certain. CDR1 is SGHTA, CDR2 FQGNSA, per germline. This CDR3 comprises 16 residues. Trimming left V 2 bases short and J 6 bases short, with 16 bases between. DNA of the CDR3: TGTGCCAGCAGCTTACCTTCCCCAGTTGGGTCCGGGGAGCTGTTTTTT. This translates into CASSLPSPVGSGELFF.

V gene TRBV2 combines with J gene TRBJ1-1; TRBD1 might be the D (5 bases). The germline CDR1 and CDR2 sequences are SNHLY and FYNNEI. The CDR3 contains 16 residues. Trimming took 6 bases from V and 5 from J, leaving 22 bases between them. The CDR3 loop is CASRPDRGREKTEAFF. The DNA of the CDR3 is TGTGCCAGCAGACCCGACCGGGGCCGGGAGAAGACTGAAGCTTTCTTT.

In nucleotides, the CDR3 is TGTGCCAGCAGCACCCCCGGGAGATCGAGGGGGGAGCTGTTTTTT. It yields the protein CASSTPGRSRGELFF. The V gene is TRBV7-8, the J gene TRBJ2-2, with D maybe TRBD2 (6 bases). This CDR3 is built from 15 residues. V shed 5 bases and J shed 8 bases, with 18 bases lying between them. Germline CDR1 SGHVS, CDR2 FQNEAQ.

CDR3 amino acids: CASSAEQGRTEAFF. In DNA form, the CDR3 reads TGTGCCAGCAGCGCGGAACAGGGACGCACTGAAGCTTTCTTT. V and J are TRBV7-6 and TRBJ1-1; a weak D match, TRBD1 (6 bases). The CDR3 runs to 14 residues. Per the germline V gene, CDR1 is SGHVS and CDR2 is FNYEAQ. The V and J ends lost 5 bases and 4 bases respectively, with 14 bases between them.

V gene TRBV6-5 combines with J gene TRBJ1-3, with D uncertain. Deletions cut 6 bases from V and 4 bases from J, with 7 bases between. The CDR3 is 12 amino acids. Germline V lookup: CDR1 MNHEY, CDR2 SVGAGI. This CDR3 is CASRTMGNTIYF. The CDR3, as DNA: TGTGCCAGCAGGACCATGGGAAACACCATATATTTT.

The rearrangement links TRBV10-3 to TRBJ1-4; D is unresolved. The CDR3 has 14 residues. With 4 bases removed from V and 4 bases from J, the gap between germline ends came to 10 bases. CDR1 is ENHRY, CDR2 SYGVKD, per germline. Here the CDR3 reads CAISGDSINEKLFF. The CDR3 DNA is TGTGCCATCAGTGGAGATTCTATTAATGAAAAACTGTTTTTT.

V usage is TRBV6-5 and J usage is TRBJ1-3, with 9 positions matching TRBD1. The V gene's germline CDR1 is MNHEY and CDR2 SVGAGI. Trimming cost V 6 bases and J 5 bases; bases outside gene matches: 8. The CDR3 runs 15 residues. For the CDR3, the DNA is TGTGCCAGCAGCCAGACAGGGGGAGTTCGAAACACCATATATTTT. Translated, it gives CASSQTGGVRNTIYF.

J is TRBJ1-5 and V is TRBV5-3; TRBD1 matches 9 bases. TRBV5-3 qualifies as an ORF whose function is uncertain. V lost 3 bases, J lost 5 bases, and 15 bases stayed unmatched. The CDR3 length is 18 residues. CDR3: CARSWGPCGTGRDQPQHF. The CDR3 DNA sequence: TGTGCCAGAAGCTGGGGCCCCTGCGGGACAGGGCGGGATCAGCCCCAGCATTTT.

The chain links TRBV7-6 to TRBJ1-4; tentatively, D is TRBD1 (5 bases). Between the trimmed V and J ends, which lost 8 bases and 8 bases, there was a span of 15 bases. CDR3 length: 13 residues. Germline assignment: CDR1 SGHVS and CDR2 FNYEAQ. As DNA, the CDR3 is TGTGCCAGCGCACATAGGGGTCGAGAAAAACTGTTTTTT. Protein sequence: CASAHRGREKLFF.

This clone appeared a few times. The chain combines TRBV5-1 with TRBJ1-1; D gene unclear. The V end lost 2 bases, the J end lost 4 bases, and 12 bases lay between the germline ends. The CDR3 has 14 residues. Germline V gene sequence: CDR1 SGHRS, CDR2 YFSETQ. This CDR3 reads CASSFGVSSTEAFF. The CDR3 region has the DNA TGCGCCAGCAGCTTCGGGGTTTCGTCCACTGAAGCTTTCTTT.

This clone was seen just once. The CDR3 region has the DNA TGTGCCAGCAGGAGGGACAGTAGCTCCTACAATGAGCAGTTCTTC. It encodes CASRRDSSSYNEQFF. The V gene is TRBV6-6, the J gene TRBJ2-1; 7 positions agree with TRBD1. V lost 6 bases and J lost 0; bases outside the gene matches: 5. The V gene's germline CDR1 is MNHNY and CDR2 SVGAGI (reference sequence). CDR3 length: 15 residues.

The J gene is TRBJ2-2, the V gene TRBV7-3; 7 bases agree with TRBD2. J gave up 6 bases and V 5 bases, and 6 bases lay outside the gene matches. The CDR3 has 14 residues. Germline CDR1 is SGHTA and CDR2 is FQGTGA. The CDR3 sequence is CASSKGEGSGELFF. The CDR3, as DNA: TGTGCCAGCAGCAAAGGGGAGGGCTCCGGGGAGCTGTTTTTT.

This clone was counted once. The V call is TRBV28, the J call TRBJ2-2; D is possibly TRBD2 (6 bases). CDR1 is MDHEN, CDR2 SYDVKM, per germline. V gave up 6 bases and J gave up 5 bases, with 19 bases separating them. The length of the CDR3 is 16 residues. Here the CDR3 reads CASSLLSGLETGELFF. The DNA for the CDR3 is TGTGCCAGCAGCCTACTCAGCGGGTTAGAAACCGGGGAGCTGTTTTTT.

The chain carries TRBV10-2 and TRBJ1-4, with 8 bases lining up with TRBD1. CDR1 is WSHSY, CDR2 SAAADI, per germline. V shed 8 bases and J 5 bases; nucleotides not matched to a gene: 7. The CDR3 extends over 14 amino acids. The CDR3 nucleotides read TGCGCCAGCGGAGAACAGGGGGGGAATGAAAAACTGTTTTTT. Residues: CASGEQGGNEKLFF.

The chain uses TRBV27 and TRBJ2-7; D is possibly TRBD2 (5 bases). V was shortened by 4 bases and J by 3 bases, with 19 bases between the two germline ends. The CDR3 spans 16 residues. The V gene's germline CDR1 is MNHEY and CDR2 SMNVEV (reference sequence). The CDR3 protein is CASSSRELPGYYEQYF. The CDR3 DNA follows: TGTGCCAGCAGTTCACGCGAACTTCCGGGATACTACGAGCAGTACTTC.

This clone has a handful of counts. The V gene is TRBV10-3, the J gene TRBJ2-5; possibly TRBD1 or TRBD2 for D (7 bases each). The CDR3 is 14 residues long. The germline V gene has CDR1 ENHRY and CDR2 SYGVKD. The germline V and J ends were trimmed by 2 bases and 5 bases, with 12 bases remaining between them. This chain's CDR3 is CAISEPRGGETQYF. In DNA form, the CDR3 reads TGTGCCATCAGTGAGCCCAGGGGGGGGGAGACCCAGTACTTC.

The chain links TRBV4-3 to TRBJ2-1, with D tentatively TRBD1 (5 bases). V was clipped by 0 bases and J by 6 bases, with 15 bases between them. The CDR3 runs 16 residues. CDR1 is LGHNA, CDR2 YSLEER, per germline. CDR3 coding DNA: TGCGCCAGCAGCCAAGATGAGGCCCCTAGGGGCAATGAGCAGTTCTTC. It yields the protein CASSQDEAPRGNEQFF.

For the CDR3, the DNA is TGCGCCAGCAGCTTGGAGGCAGGGGATGAAAAACTGTTTTTT. Its translation is CASSLEAGDEKLFF. This chain links TRBV5-1 with TRBJ1-4; TRBD1 is a possible D gene (6 bases). The CDR3 runs to 14 residues. Per germline, CDR1 SGHRS and CDR2 YFSETQ. V lost 0 bases and J lost 6, with 9 bases in between.

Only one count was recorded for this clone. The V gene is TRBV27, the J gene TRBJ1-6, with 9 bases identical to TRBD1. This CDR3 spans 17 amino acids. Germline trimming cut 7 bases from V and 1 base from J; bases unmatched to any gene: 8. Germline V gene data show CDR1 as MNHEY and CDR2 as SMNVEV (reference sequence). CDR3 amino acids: CASKRTGDRSYNSPLHF. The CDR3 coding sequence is TGTGCCAGCAAAAGGACAGGGGATAGGTCCTATAATTCACCCCTCCACTTT.

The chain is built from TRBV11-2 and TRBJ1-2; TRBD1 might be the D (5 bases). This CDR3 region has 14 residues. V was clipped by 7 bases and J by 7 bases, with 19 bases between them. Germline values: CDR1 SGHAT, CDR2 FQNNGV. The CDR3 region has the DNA TGTGCCAGCAACCTAGACAGACTCACTTTTGGCTACACCTTC. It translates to CASNLDRLTFGYTF.